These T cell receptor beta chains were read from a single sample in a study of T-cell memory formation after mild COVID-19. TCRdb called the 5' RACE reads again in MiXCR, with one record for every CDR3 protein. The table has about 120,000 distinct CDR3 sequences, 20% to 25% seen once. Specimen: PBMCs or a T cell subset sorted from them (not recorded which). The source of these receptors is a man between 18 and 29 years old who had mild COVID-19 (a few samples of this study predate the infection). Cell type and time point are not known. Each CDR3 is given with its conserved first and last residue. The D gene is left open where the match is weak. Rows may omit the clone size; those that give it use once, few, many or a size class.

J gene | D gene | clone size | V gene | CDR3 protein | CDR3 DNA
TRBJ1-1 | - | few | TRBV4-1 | CASSQDRGTFF | TGCGCCAGCAGCCAAGACAGGGGAACTTTCTTT
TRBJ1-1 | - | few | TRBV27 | CASSTQKMNTEAFF | TGTGCCAGCAGTACCCAGAAAATGAACACTGAAGCTTTCTTT
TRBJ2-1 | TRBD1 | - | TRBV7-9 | CASSFGTGQFF | TGTGCCAGCAGCTTTGGGACAGGGCAGTTCTTC
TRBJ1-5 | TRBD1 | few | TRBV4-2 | CASSQQGASNQPQHF | TGTGCCAGCAGCCAACAGGGGGCTAGCAATCAGCCCCAGCATTTT
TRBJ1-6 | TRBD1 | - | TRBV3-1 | CASSLRGQGHSPLHF | TGTGCCAGCAGCCTACGCGGACAGGGGCATTCACCCCTCCACTTT
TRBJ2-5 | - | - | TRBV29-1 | CSVEGPGPYQETQYF | TGCAGCGTTGAAGGCCCCGGACCGTACCAAGAGACCCAGTACTTC
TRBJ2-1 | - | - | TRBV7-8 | CASSLALRRGLGYNEQFF | TGTGCCAGCAGCTTAGCGTTGAGGCGGGGTTTGGGGTACAATGAGCAGTTCTTC
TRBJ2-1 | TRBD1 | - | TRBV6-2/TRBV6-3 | CASSLWTGLISGDNEQFF | TGTGCCAGCAGCCTCTGGACAGGGCTTATATCGGGGGACAATGAGCAGTTCTTC
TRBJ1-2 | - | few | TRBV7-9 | CASSMRGALRYGYTF | TGTGCCAGCAGCATGCGGGGGGCGCTCCGCTATGGCTACACCTTC
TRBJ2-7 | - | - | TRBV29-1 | CSVWNLGSYEQYF | TGCAGCGTGTGGAATCTGGGTTCCTACGAGCAGTACTTC
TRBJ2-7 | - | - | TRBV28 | CASSRNYEQYF | TGTGCCAGCAGTCGCAACTACGAGCAGTACTTC
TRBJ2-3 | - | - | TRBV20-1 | CSARSAGGALITDTQYF | TGCAGTGCTAGGTCCGCTGGGGGGGCCCTAATAACAGATACGCAGTATTTT
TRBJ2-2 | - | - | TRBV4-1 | CASSQSRVEGELFF | TGCGCCAGCAGCCAGTCCAGGGTGGAGGGGGAGCTGTTTTTT
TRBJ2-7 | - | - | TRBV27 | CASSLSIRKTQSSYEQYF | TGTGCCAGCAGTTTATCGATACGAAAAACTCAGAGCTCCTACGAGCAGTACTTC
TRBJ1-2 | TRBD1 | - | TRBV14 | CASSQLTGNYGYTF | TGTGCCAGCAGCCAACTGACAGGGAACTATGGCTACACCTTC
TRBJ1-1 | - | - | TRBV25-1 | CASSEVGTVAFF | TGTGCCAGCAGTGAAGTGGGTACGGTAGCTTTCTTT
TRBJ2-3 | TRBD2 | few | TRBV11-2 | CASSRGTSGNTDTQYF | TGTGCCAGCAGCCGGGGGACTAGCGGGAACACAGATACGCAGTATTTT
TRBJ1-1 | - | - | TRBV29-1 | CSVSRGTNTEAFF | TGCAGCGTTTCCAGGGGAACGAACACTGAAGCTTTCTTT
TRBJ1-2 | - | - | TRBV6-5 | CASSYSGPTDYGYTF | TGTGCCAGCAGTTACTCGGGCCCCACGGACTATGGCTACACCTTC
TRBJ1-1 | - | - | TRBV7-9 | CASSHRDTTLNTEAFF | TGTGCCAGCAGCCACCGGGACACGACCTTGAACACTGAAGCTTTCTTT
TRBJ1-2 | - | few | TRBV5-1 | CASSRGHSDANYGYTF | TGCGCCAGCAGCCGGGGCCACAGCGACGCTAACTATGGCTACACCTTC
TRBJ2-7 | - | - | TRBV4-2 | CASSLRPQGSYEQYF | TGTGCCAGCAGCCTACGACCCCAGGGTTCCTACGAGCAGTACTTC
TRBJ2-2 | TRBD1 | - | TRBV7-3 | CASSLGQGAGGELFF | TGTGCCAGCAGCTTGGGACAGGGGGCCGGCGGGGAGCTGTTTTTT
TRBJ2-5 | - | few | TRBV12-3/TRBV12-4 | CASSAAGTAQIQYF | TGTGCCAGCAGTGCCGCCGGGACTGCCCAGATCCAGTACTTC
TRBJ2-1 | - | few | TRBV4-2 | CASSQGIRNEQFF | TGTGCCAGCAGCCAGGGCATACGAAATGAGCAGTTCTTC
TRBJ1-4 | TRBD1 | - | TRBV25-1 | CASSHTTGGFEKLFF | TGTGCCAGCAGTCACACGACAGGGGGCTTTGAAAAACTGTTTTTT
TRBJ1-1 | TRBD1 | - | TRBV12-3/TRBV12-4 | CASRSPDRSANTEAFF | TGTGCCAGCAGAAGTCCGGACAGGTCCGCGAACACTGAAGCTTTCTTT
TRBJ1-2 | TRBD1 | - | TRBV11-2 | CASSLDRTGGVRGYTF | TGTGCCAGCAGCTTAGACCGAACAGGGGGTGTTAGGGGCTACACCTTC
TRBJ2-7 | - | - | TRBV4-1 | CASSLGFGPEQYF | TGCGCCAGCAGCCTGGGATTCGGCCCCGAGCAGTACTTC
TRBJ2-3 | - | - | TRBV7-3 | CASSGEDPDTQYF | TGTGCCAGCAGCGGAGAGGACCCAGATACGCAGTATTTT
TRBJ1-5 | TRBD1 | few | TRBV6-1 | CASSAKDRAQPQHF | TGTGCCAGCAGTGCTAAGGACAGGGCTCAGCCCCAGCATTTT
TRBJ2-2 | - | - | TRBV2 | CASTISTNTGELFF | TGTGCCAGCACGATCTCCACGAACACCGGGGAGCTGTTTTTT
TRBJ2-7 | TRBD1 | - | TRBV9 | CASSPLDRGSNEQYF | TGTGCCAGCAGCCCACTAGACAGGGGGTCTAACGAGCAGTACTTC
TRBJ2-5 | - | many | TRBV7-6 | CASSLGLEETQYF | TGTGCCAGCAGCTTAGGTTTGGAAGAGACCCAGTACTTC
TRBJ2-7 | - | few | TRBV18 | CASSPVQSTYEQYF | TGTGCCAGCTCACCAGTTCAGTCCACCTACGAGCAGTACTTC
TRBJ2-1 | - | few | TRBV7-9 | CASRPFGGGSYNEQFF | TGTGCCAGCAGGCCGTTCGGCGGAGGCTCCTACAATGAGCAGTTCTTC
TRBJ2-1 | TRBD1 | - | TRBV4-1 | CASSQQGQGAYNEQFF | TGCGCCAGCAGCCAGCAGGGACAGGGGGCCTACAATGAGCAGTTCTTC
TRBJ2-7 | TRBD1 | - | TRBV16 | CASSDWTGQSEQYF | TGTGCCAGCAGCGACTGGACAGGGCAATCAGAGCAGTACTTC
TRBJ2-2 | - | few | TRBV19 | CASSTGGELFF | TGTGCCAGTAGTACCGGCGGGGAGCTGTTTTTT
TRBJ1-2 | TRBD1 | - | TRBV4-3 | CASSQDVGQGIRNYGYTF | TGCGCCAGCAGCCAAGATGTAGGACAGGGTATCCGAAACTATGGCTACACCTTC
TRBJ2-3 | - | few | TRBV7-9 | CASSPPNMETQYF | TGTGCCAGCAGCCCGCCGAACATGGAGACGCAGTATTTT
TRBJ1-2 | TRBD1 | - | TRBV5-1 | CASSYRTGVYGYTF | TGCGCCAGCAGCTACCGGACAGGGGTTTATGGCTACACCTTC
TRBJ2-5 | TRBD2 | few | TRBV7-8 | CASSAPGLAEETQYF | TGTGCCAGCAGTGCGCCGGGACTAGCGGAAGAGACCCAGTACTTC
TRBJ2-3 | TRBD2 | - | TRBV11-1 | CASSRPLAGVTDTQYF | TGTGCCAGCAGCAGACCCCTAGCGGGAGTCACAGATACGCAGTATTTT
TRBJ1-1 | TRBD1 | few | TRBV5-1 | CASSYGQAGDTEAFF | TGCGCCAGCAGCTATGGACAGGCCGGAGACACTGAAGCTTTCTTT
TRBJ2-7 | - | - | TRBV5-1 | CASSQGFSYEQYF | TGCGCCAGCAGCCAAGGGTTCTCCTACGAGCAGTACTTC
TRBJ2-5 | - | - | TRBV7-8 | CASSPDWKTQYF | TGTGCCAGCAGCCCGGACTGGAAGACCCAGTACTTC
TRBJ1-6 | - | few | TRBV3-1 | CASSQVPGTRHNSPLHF | TGTGCCAGCAGCCAAGTCCCCGGGACGCGACATAATTCACCCCTCCACTTT
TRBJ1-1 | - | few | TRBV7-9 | CASSLAQGMNTEAFF | TGTGCCAGCAGCTTAGCACAGGGCATGAACACTGAAGCTTTCTTT
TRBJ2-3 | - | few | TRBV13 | CASRWTESTDTQYF | TGTGCCAGCAGGTGGACTGAAAGCACAGATACGCAGTATTTT
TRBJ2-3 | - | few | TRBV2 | CASSGAPTTDTQYF | TGTGCCAGCAGTGGCGCACCTACCACAGATACGCAGTATTTT
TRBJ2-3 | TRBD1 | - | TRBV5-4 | CASSRGQADGTDTQYF | TGTGCCAGCAGCCGGGGACAGGCAGACGGCACAGATACGCAGTATTTT
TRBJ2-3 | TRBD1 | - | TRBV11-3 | CASSDRQGADTQYF | TGTGCCAGCAGTGATAGACAGGGGGCAGATACGCAGTATTTT